This is a list of T cell receptor beta chains from one sample in a study of blood T cells in healthy people across ages. TCRdb redid the calling of the 5' RACE reads with MiXCR, one entry per CDR3 protein. The table includes 1.4 million to 1.5 million distinct CDR3 sequences, roughly 45% detected once. The sequenced sample was blood. The receptors here all came from a young woman in good health. CDR3s include the opening cysteine and the closing phenylalanine or tryptophan. A D gene is named only where the DNA matches it firmly. Only part of the rows carry a size: once, few, many, or a class if the clone is expanded.

clone size: -
J gene: TRBJ2-1
D gene: TRBD2
V gene: TRBV20-1
CDR3 DNA: TGCAGTGCTAGAGATCACCCCAGCGGGGCCAATGAGCAGTTCTTC
CDR3 protein: CSARDHPSGANEQFF

clone size: few
J gene: TRBJ2-4
D gene: -
V gene: TRBV7-8
CDR3 DNA: TGTGCCAGCAGCTCTGGACAGTCACCACCTAACATTCAGTACTTC
CDR3 protein: CASSSGQSPPNIQYF

clone size: -
J gene: TRBJ2-2
D gene: TRBD1
V gene: TRBV7-8
CDR3 DNA: TGTGCCAGCAGCTTAGTCCGTCCCGGGACAGGGTTGACCACGAACACCGGGGAGCTGTTTTTT
CDR3 protein: CASSLVRPGTGLTTNTGELFF

clone size: many
J gene: TRBJ2-7
D gene: TRBD2
V gene: TRBV12-3/TRBV12-4
CDR3 DNA: TGTGCCAGCAGTCCAACCCGGGAGGGTTACGAGCAGTACTTC
CDR3 protein: CASSPTREGYEQYF

clone size: few
J gene: TRBJ2-3
D gene: -
V gene: TRBV6-1
CDR3 DNA: TGTGCCAGCAGTGATGACTATACGCAGTATTTT
CDR3 protein: CASSDDYTQYF

clone size: -
J gene: TRBJ2-3
D gene: TRBD2
V gene: TRBV5-5
CDR3 DNA: TGTGCCAGCAGCCGGACGACCACTACTAGCGGGAGTAGCACAGATACGCAGTATTTT
CDR3 protein: CASSRTTTTSGSSTDTQYF

clone size: few
J gene: TRBJ2-1
D gene: TRBD2
V gene: TRBV2
CDR3 DNA: TGTGCCAGTGGGACTAGGAGGGATGAGCAGTTCTTC
CDR3 protein: CASGTRRDEQFF

clone size: -
J gene: TRBJ2-3
D gene: TRBD2
V gene: TRBV4-2
CDR3 DNA: TGTGCCAGCAGCCAGCAAGGGAATAGCGGGCTAAGCACAGATACGCAGTATTTT
CDR3 protein: CASSQQGNSGLSTDTQYF

clone size: -
J gene: TRBJ2-5
D gene: TRBD1
V gene: TRBV5-5
CDR3 DNA: TGTGCCAGCAGCTTGGACGACAGGGGGGAGACCCAGTACTTC
CDR3 protein: CASSLDDRGETQYF

clone size: -
J gene: TRBJ2-7
D gene: -
V gene: TRBV20-1
CDR3 DNA: TGCAGTGCTAGCCGGACCACCGACGAGCAGTACTTC
CDR3 protein: CSASRTTDEQYF

clone size: few
J gene: TRBJ2-7
D gene: TRBD1
V gene: TRBV9
CDR3 DNA: TGTGCCAGCAGCGTTTCGTCGGGACAGGGTATCTACGAGCAGTACTTC
CDR3 protein: CASSVSSGQGIYEQYF

clone size: -
J gene: TRBJ2-5
D gene: TRBD2
V gene: TRBV2
CDR3 DNA: TGTGCCAGCAGTGAAAGAGGGACTAACCAAGAGATCCAGTACTTC
CDR3 protein: CASSERGTNQEIQYF